What follows is one T cell receptor (beta chain) and its context. Produced via immunoSEQ multiplex PCR; TCRdb's table is partial and in-frame only. The top ten clones hold nearly 6% of a sample with about 77,000 clones, roughly 92% of them seen once. Germline V gene lookup returns CDR1 GTSNPN and CDR2 SVGIG (reference sequence). With 2 bases clipped from V and 7 bases from J, the junction kept 6 bases outside the gene matches. The length of the CDR3 is 14 residues. The data were obtained in a study of control samples from healthy donors and cancer patients. Sequencing was done on a sample of blood. The V gene is TRBV30, the J gene TRBJ2-4; 9 bases are shared with TRBD2. This receptor was obtained from an older woman in good health. The chain's CDR3 is CAWSSGTSFNIQYF. The CDR3 DNA reads as TGTGCCTGGAGTTCCGGGACTAGCTTTAACATTCAGTACTTC.